These T cell receptor beta chains were read from a single sample in a study of monozygotic twins with inflammatory bowel disease. With the 5' RACE reads reprocessed, TCRdb shows one record per CDR3 protein and no DNA. This table lists nearly 450,000 distinct CDR3 sequences. The sequencing input was blood. Source of these receptors: a human donor with ulcerative colitis or Crohn's disease, or a healthy co-twin of an affected twin (not recorded which). The CDR3 runs from the conserved cysteine through the conserved F or W.

TRBV7-2	TRBJ2-2	CASSSLYTGELFF
TRBV7-9	TRBJ2-1	CASSSSPGYNEQFF
TRBV5-6	TRBJ1-4	CASSFRRKNEKLFF
TRBV12-3/TRBV12-4	TRBJ1-2	CASSLTGIGYTF
TRBV5-6	TRBJ2-3	CASSSRYQNTQYF
TRBV12-3/TRBV12-4	TRBJ1-5	CASRNQGGGNQPQHF
TRBV4-2	TRBJ2-2	CASSQEEYTGELFF
TRBV29-1	TRBJ2-1	CSVERLAGGGEQFF
TRBV5-5	TRBJ2-1	CASSLTTVNYNEQFF
TRBV29-1	TRBJ2-7	CSVEVYRGSSYEQYF
TRBV7-2	TRBJ2-2	CASSLEWGHGELFF
TRBV7-2	TRBJ2-2	CASSLASVSITGELFF
TRBV15	TRBJ2-1	CATSRKKVDEQFF
TRBV7-2	TRBJ2-1	CASSLISLGNEQFF
TRBV7-9	TRBJ1-1	CASSLIRGRLANTEAFF
TRBV20-1	TRBJ2-7	CSATSGTGLYEQYF
TRBV5-5	TRBJ2-1	CASTRGSGSYNEQFF